This T cell receptor (beta chain) was observed in a study of shared clonotypes between healthy human individuals. Study observations and caveats: Exclusively blood specimens were collected; tissue repertoires likely differ. An anticipated effect of sequencing depth on clonotype sharing among donors was recognized. Clonotype sharing across several donors was observed for roughly 5% of naive CD4 clonotypes.

The germline V gene has CDR1 MRHNA and CDR2 SNTAGT. Trimming pared 5 bases from V and 3 bases from J, leaving 12 bases between. CDR3 length: 14 amino acids. Many counts were recorded for this clone. Its specificity is not known. It was at deep level that the assay was run. The assay was immunoSEQ multiplex PCR, and TCRdb's table has in-frame clones only and misses some. The table has over 95,000 clones, about 63% seen once. This TCR derives from a woman aged 25 to 39 in good health. The chain links TRBV6-4 to TRBJ2-3; D gene ambiguous. Specimen: memory CD8+ T cells sorted from blood. The subset: CD45RO+ cells pooled with CCR7-negative TemRA cells. The CDR3 reads CASSPTDDTDTQYF. The CDR3 DNA reads as TGTGCCAGCAGTCCAACCGATGATACAGATACGCAGTATTTT.